This T cell receptor (beta chain) is from a study of OX40 agonist ivuxolimab in advanced cancers. Looking at the study overall: Given to patients was ivuxolimab, an agonistic anti-OX40 (CD134) antibody.

Generated by immunoSEQ multiplex PCR, the TCRdb table keeps only in-frame clones and is missing some. In the table there are approximately 94,000 clones, about 90% of which are singletons. Trimming pared 0 bases from V and 4 bases from J, leaving 5 bases between. The CDR3 is made up of 13 amino acids. The germline V gene has CDR1 SGHRS and CDR2 YFSETQ. Patients who had autoimmune disease history or got systemic immunosuppression were left out. As concerns this clone: Other DNA sequences in the sample encode the same CDR3.

This TCR was recovered from an adult with an advanced solid tumor such as melanoma, head and neck, liver or kidney cancer. The genes are TRBV5-1 and TRBJ1-3; D not certain. Sample: CD4+ or CD8+ T cells sorted from blood, taken in a trial of the OX40 agonist ivuxolimab. CDR3 residues: CASSLGGGNTIYF. The CDR3 DNA reads TGCGCCAGCAGCTTGGGAGGCGGAAACACCATATATTTT. The whole variable domain, remainder taken from reference TRBV5-1 and TRBJ1-3, is KAGVTQTPRYLIKTRGQQVTLSCSPISGHRSVSWYQQTPGQGLQFLFEYFSETQRNKGNFPGRFSGRQFSNSRSEMNVSTLELGDSALYLCASSLGGGNTIYFGEGSWLTVV.